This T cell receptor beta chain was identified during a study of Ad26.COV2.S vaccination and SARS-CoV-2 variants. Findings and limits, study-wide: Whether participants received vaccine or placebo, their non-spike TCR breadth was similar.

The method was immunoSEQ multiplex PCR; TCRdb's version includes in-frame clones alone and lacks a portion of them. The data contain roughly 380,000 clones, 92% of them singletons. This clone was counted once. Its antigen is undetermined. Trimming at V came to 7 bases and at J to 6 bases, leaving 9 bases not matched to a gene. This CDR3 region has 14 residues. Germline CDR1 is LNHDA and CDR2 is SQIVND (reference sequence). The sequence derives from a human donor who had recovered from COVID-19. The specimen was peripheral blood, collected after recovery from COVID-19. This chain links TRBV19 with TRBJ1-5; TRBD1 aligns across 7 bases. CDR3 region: CASTLQGMGQPQHF. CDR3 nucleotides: TGTGCCAGTACCCTACAGGGGATGGGTCAGCCCCAGCATTTT.